Listed here is a single T cell receptor (beta chain). Compared with germline, one end of the junction differs, possibly owing to a read error. The CDR3 sequence is 14 residues long. Germline values: CDR1 MNHNS, CDR2 SASEGT. This entry is derived from a study of cytomegalovirus exposure and HLA in healthy donors. PCR used 60 Vbeta primers and 13 Jbeta primers. Profiling relied on immunoSEQ multiplex PCR, and the TCRdb table lists in-frame clones only, not all of them. The data hold around 180,000 clones, with 81% observed a single time. The chain joins TRBV6-1 to TRBJ2-4, with D possibly being TRBD1 (5 bases). The TCR comes from a man aged 18-30 years in good health and CMV-seronegative. The material sequenced was PBMCs. The CDR3 sequence is CASNRDRGKSIQYF. For the CDR3, the DNA is TGTGCCAGCAACAGAGACAGAGGCAAAAGCATTCAGTACTTC.